These 8 T cell receptor beta chains share one sample of origin, sequenced in a study of blood T cell repertoires in COVID-19. Repertoires were generated with immunoSEQ multiplex PCR, while TCRdb's copy carries only in-frame clones and drops some. The data show a few hundred thousand clones, roughly 91% seen once. Sequenced: PBMCs or T cells enriched from blood (not recorded which). The source of these receptors is a woman aged 45-65 years who had been exposed to COVID-19.

V and J are TRBV20-1 and TRBJ2-7; D is unclear. V was shortened by 3 bases and J by 7 bases, with 7 bases between the two germline ends. CDR3 length: 10 amino acids. Germline V gene lookup returns CDR1 DFQATT and CDR2 SNEGSKA (reference sequence). The CDR3 DNA follows: TGCAGTGCTAGTCTAAGAGAGCAGTACTTC. This codes for CSASLREQYF.

This chain links TRBV6-5 with TRBJ2-5; TRBD1 might be the D (5 bases). V lost 6 bases and J lost 3, with 11 bases in between. The CDR3 runs to 13 residues. CDR1 is MNHEY, CDR2 SVGAGI, per germline. CDR3 in DNA: TGTGCCAGCAGCGGAGACAGAGAAGAGACCCAGTACTTC. This codes for CASSGDREETQYF.

The gene calls are TRBV4-1 and TRBJ1-2; the D gene is possibly TRBD1 (6 bases). CDR1 and CDR2 from the germline V gene are MGHRA and YSYEKL. Trimming shortened V by 4 bases and J by 3 bases, and 15 bases separated the two germline ends. The CDR3 loop spans 15 amino acids. The CDR3 sequence: CASSLPGGSYYGYTF. Here the CDR3 DNA reads TGCGCCAGCAGCCTTCCGGGGGGCTCCTACTATGGCTACACCTTC.

This clone was found once. The rearrangement uses TRBV7-8 and TRBJ1-6, with D perhaps matching TRBD1 (5 bases). Germline V gene lookup returns CDR1 SGHVS and CDR2 FQNEAQ. The length of the CDR3 is 15 residues. Trimming shortened V by 1 base and J by 7 bases, and 11 bases separated the two germline ends. The CDR3 DNA sequence: TGTGCCAGCAGCTTAGAGGCAGGGCCCAATTCACCCCTCCACTTT. It specifies CASSLEAGPNSPLHF. Full variable domain (missing parts from reference TRBV7-8 and TRBJ1-6): GAGVSQSPRYKVAKRGQDVALRCDPISGHVSLFWYQQALGQGPEFLTYFQNEAQLDKSGLPSDRFFAERPEGSVSTLKIQRTQQEDSAVYLCASSLEAGPNSPLHFGNGTRLTVT.

The V call is TRBV5-6, the J call TRBJ1-5; TRBD1 matches at 7 bases. The germline V gene encodes CDR1 SGHDT and CDR2 YYEEEE. CDR3 length: 16 residues. J was trimmed by 6 bases and V by 4 bases; bases with no gene match: 13. CDR3 nucleotides: TGTGCCAGCAGCATAAGCTCCCTACAGGGGTCTCAGCCCCAGCATTTT. Protein sequence: CASSISSLQGSQPQHF.

This clone was found a few times. The rearrangement links TRBV25-1 to TRBJ2-3; 13 bases line up with TRBD2. The junction had 1 base not matched to a gene; V was cut back by 4 bases and J by 0 bases. The V gene's germline CDR1 is MGHDK and CDR2 SYGVNS. The CDR3 spans 16 residues. CDR3 region: CASSGTSGGSTDTQYF. The CDR3 DNA sequence: TGTGCCAGCAGTGGGACTAGCGGGGGTAGCACAGATACGCAGTATTTT. Full variable domain (missing parts from reference TRBV25-1 and TRBJ2-3): EADIYQTPRYLVIGTGKKITLECSQTMGHDKMYWYQQDPGMELHLIHYSYGVNSTEKGDLSSESTVSRIRTEHFPLTLESARPSHTSQYLCASSGTSGGSTDTQYFGPGTRLTVL.

The chain carries TRBV14 and TRBJ2-1; D unclear. The CDR3 is 13 amino acids. Germline CDR1 and CDR2: SGHDN and FVKESK. The V end lost 2 bases, the J end lost 7 bases, and 9 bases lay between the germline ends. The CDR3 protein is CASSQRLGNEQFF. The CDR3 DNA reads as TGTGCCAGCAGCCAAAGGCTAGGAAATGAGCAGTTCTTC.

This clone was detected a few times. This chain joins TRBV7-2 and TRBJ1-4, with D maybe TRBD1 (5 bases). V gave up 7 bases and J gave up 8 bases, with 17 bases separating them. The length of the CDR3 is 14 residues. Germline loops: CDR1 SGHTA, CDR2 FQGNSA. The CDR3 nucleotides are TGTGCCAGCACCTCCTTAGTCGCAGGGGAAAAACTGTTTTTT. Translated: CASTSLVAGEKLFF.